The present entry profiles one TCR beta chain with its context. The CDR3 spans 12 residues. The germline gives CDR1 MGHDK, CDR2 SYGVNS. Trimming pared 8 bases from V and 1 base from J, leaving 7 bases between. The data were taken from a study of siplizumab effects on memory and regulatory T cells. Only in-frame clones appear in the TCRdb table, and some are missing; sequencing was by immunoSEQ multiplex PCR. The sample lists tens of thousands of clones; just over 90% were seen once. Source material: CD8+ T cells sorted from blood. The rearrangement uses TRBV25-1 and TRBJ2-3; D uncertain. This sequence originates from a human donor in good health. Written as DNA, the CDR3 is TGTGCCAGCCAAACGGGCACAGATACGCAGTATTTT. Amino acid sequence: CASQTGTDTQYF. Looking up the rest from reference TRBV25-1 and TRBJ2-3 gives the full variable domain: EADIYQTPRYLVIGTGKKITLECSQTMGHDKMYWYQQDPGMELHLIHYSYGVNSTEKGDLSSESTVSRIRTEHFPLTLESARPSHTSQYLCASQTGTDTQYFGPGTRLTVL.